These T cell receptor beta chains were read from a single sample in a study of T cells after yellow fever vaccination. TCRdb re-called the 5' RACE reads with MiXCR, one entry per CDR3 protein. The sample lists 450,000 to 550,000 distinct CDR3 sequences; roughly a fifth were seen once. Sequenced here: PBMCs, sampled 15 days after the yellow fever booster vaccination. The receptors were gathered from a man under 40 who received the YFV17D yellow fever vaccine. Both conserved end residues are part of each CDR3. D genes are given only for firm matches. Clone size is not always given. Where it is, it says once, few, many or a class for expanded clones.

TRBV18	14	NA	NA	TRBJ2-7	CASSGTGVTYEQYF	TGTGCCAGCTCAGGTACGGGGGTTACCTACGAGCAGTACTTC
TRBV9	15	few	TRBD1	TRBJ2-7	CASSGGDRGFYEQYF	TGTGCCAGCAGCGGCGGGGACAGGGGTTTCTACGAGCAGTACTTC
TRBV4-1	12	NA	NA	TRBJ2-1	CASSQPYNEQFF	TGCGCCAGCAGCCAACCCTACAATGAGCAGTTCTTC
TRBV12-3/TRBV12-4	17	NA	NA	TRBJ2-2	CASSFGGGASATGELFF	TGTGCCAGCAGTTTTGGGGGGGGGGCTAGCGCCACCGGGGAGCTGTTTTTT
TRBV5-1	15	few	TRBD2	TRBJ2-1	CASSRTSGNHNEQFF	TGCGCCAGCAGCAGGACTAGCGGGAACCACAATGAGCAGTTCTTC
TRBV10-3	15	many	TRBD2	TRBJ2-1	CAISEGTSGMNEQFF	TGTGCCATCAGTGAGGGGACTAGCGGGATGAATGAGCAGTTCTTC
TRBV4-2	17	NA	NA	TRBJ2-3	CASSQDHTGALRNTQYF	TGTGCCAGCAGCCAAGACCATACGGGGGCGCTAAGAAATACGCAGTATTTT
TRBV20-1	18	NA	NA	TRBJ1-5	CSARDPARGDPHGQPQHF	TGCAGTGCTAGAGATCCCGCCCGGGGGGACCCCCATGGGCAGCCCCAGCATTTT
TRBV7-9	15	many	NA	TRBJ2-7	CASTGERDFSYEQYF	TGTGCCAGCACCGGGGAGAGGGACTTTTCCTACGAGCAGTACTTC
TRBV5-6	14	NA	NA	TRBJ2-1	CASSLVGRDNEQFF	TGTGCCAGCAGCTTGGTGGGACGGGACAATGAGCAGTTCTTC
TRBV20-1	13	NA	TRBD2	TRBJ2-7	CSALAGASYEQYF	TGCAGTGCCTTAGCGGGAGCCAGCTACGAGCAGTACTTC
TRBV28	13	NA	NA	TRBJ2-7	CASSLKGRYEQYF	TGTGCCAGCAGTTTAAAGGGTCGGTACGAGCAGTACTTC
TRBV5-1	15	NA	NA	TRBJ2-1	CASSVEILGVNEQFF	TGCGCCAGCAGCGTCGAGATTTTAGGAGTAAATGAGCAGTTCTTC